This entry lists 13 T cell receptor beta chains sequenced from one sample in a study of CD8+CD57+ T cells in acquired aplastic anemia. Genomic DNA, the template, was used for profiling of the TCR beta VDJ and CDR3. TCRdb fed the reads into MiXCR, producing one record per CDR3 protein. The sample shows 150,000 to 200,000 distinct CDR3 sequences, 40% to 50% of them seen only once. Material: sorted CD4+, CD8+, or CD8+CD57+ T cells (not recorded which) from PBMCs. These receptors came from a human donor in good health.

The chain has TRBV5-1 and TRBJ2-1, with no clear D. V lost 0 bases and J lost 6, with 10 bases in between. From germline, CDR1 is SGHRS and CDR2 YFSETQ. The CDR3 sequence is 14 residues long. This CDR3 reads CASSLAGSGNEQFF. CDR3 DNA: TGCGCCAGCAGCTTGGCTGGGTCCGGCAATGAGCAGTTCTTC.

The chain recombines TRBV15 with TRBJ1-2; 9 bases align to TRBD1. Trimming cost V 0 bases and J 4 bases; bases outside gene matches: 6. Germline assignment: CDR1 LNHNV and CDR2 YYDKDF (reference sequence). CDR3 size: 16 residues. CDR3 DNA: TGTGCCACCAGCAGAGATCGCCCGGGACAGGGCTATGGCTACACCTTC. This gives the protein CATSRDRPGQGYGYTF.

This clonotype has a count of ten or more. The chain has TRBV12-3 or TRBV12-4 and TRBJ2-1, with D tentatively TRBD1 (6 bases). The CDR3 runs 15 residues. Trimming took off 5 bases at V and 3 bases at J, with 14 bases between the two ends. CDR3 in amino acids: CASSPGRGGYNEQFF. In nucleotides, the CDR3 is TGTGCCAGCAGTCCTGGCAGGGGTGGCTACAATGAGCAGTTCTTC.

This clonotype was observed a few times. The chain carries TRBV24-1 and TRBJ1-1, with D hard to call. CDR1 KGHDR and CDR2 SFDVKD come from the germline V gene. The CDR3 runs 13 residues. V lost 4 bases and J lost 10, with 15 bases in between. The CDR3 protein is CATSDGDPSGAFF. The CDR3 DNA is TGTGCCACCAGTGACGGAGACCCTTCGGGAGCTTTCTTT.

This clonotype is classed as medium-sized. The V gene is TRBV15, the J gene TRBJ1-2, with D maybe TRBD1 (6 bases). From germline, CDR1 is LNHNV and CDR2 YYDKDF (reference sequence). CDR3 length equals 12 residues. Trimming removed 9 bases from V and 2 bases from J, with 10 bases in between. The CDR3 loop is CATSQGNYGYTF. CDR3 DNA: TGTGCCACGAGTCAGGGGAACTATGGCTACACCTTC.

The rearrangement joins TRBV7-8 to TRBJ2-1, with 8 bases that match TRBD2. From germline, CDR1 is SGHVS and CDR2 FQNEAQ. V shed 5 bases and J 2 bases; nucleotides not matched to a gene: 2. The CDR3 runs 14 residues. DNA for the CDR3: TGTGCCAGCAGCCAACTAGCGGCCTACAATGAGCAGTTCTTC. It yields the protein CASSQLAAYNEQFF.

Ten or more counts support this clonotype. The chain uses TRBV7-2 and TRBJ1-3; no definite D call. Germline CDR1 and CDR2: SGHTA and FQGNSA. CDR3 length: 13 amino acids. Trimming pared 5 bases from V and 2 bases from J, leaving 7 bases between. CDR3 nucleotide sequence: TGTGCCAGCAGCCCAAGCACTGGAAACACCATATATTTT. Amino acid sequence: CASSPSTGNTIYF.

The chain combines TRBV20-1 with TRBJ1-1; 7 bases agree with TRBD1. The CDR3 covers 13 residues. Trimming at V came to 6 bases and at J to 4 bases, leaving 8 bases not matched to a gene. Germline CDR1 DFQATT, CDR2 SNEGSKA (reference sequence). The CDR3 DNA follows: TGCAGTGCGGGAGGGGGCAGCGTCACTGAAGCTTTCTTT. It specifies CSAGGGSVTEAFF.

The V gene is TRBV28, the J gene TRBJ1-1; 7 bases align to TRBD1. The CDR3 extends over 15 amino acids. From germline, CDR1 is MDHEN and CDR2 SYDVKM. V lost 6 bases to trimming and J lost 3 bases; unmatched junction nucleotides: 10. CDR3 loop: CASRGSDRADTEAFF. In nucleotides, the CDR3 is TGTGCCAGCAGGGGATCCGACAGGGCGGACACTGAAGCTTTCTTT.

V usage is TRBV12-5 and J usage is TRBJ1-5; the D is unclear. Trimming pared 5 bases from V and 0 bases from J, leaving 23 bases between. CDR3 length: 19 residues. CDR1 is LGHNT and CDR2 is FRNRAP in the germline V gene. CDR3 nucleotides: TGTGCTAGTGGTCGACGTACCGGGCCGGACTGTTATAGCAATCAGCCCCAGCATTTT. Its translation is CASGRRTGPDCYSNQPQHF. Together with reference TRBV12-5 and TRBJ1-5, the CDR3 gives the full variable domain: DARVTQTPRHKVTEMGQEVTMRCQPILGHNTVFWYRQTMMQGLELLAYFRNRAPLDDSGMPKDRFSAEMPDATLATLKIQPSEPRDSAVYFCASGRRTGPDCYSNQPQHFGDGTRLSIL.

On this clonotype itself: The junction does not match germline at one end; this may be a read error. The J gene is TRBJ1-2, the V gene TRBV15, with 10 positions matching TRBD1. Germline V CDR1 and CDR2: LNHNV, YYDKDF (reference sequence). The CDR3 contains 14 residues. DNA for the CDR3: TGTGGCACCAGCTCACGACAGGGGGCAAGGGGCTACGCCTTC. Protein product: CGTSSRQGARGYAF.

The table lists this clonotype with a few counts. This chain joins TRBV6-2 or TRBV6-3 and TRBJ1-3; a possible D gene is TRBD1 (6 bases). The V and J ends lost 8 bases and 1 base respectively, with 12 bases between them. This CDR3 is 14 amino acids long. From germline, CDR1 is MNHEY and CDR2 SVGEGT. The CDR3: CASRVTGSGNTIYF. The CDR3 DNA follows: TGTGCCAGCCGAGTTACAGGGTCTGGAAACACCATATATTTT.

This clonotype was observed a single time. The rearrangement uses TRBV2 and TRBJ2-5; no clear D. Trimming took off 3 bases at V and 7 bases at J, with 9 bases between the two ends. This CDR3 region has 12 residues. Germline V gene data show CDR1 as SNHLY and CDR2 as FYNNEI. The CDR3 nucleotides read TGTGCCAGCAGTGACAGCTCTTGGACCCAGTACTTC. It encodes CASSDSSWTQYF. Looking up the rest from reference TRBV2 and TRBJ2-5 gives the full variable domain: EPEVTQTPSHQVTQMGQEVILRCVPISNHLYFYWYRQILGQKVEFLVSFYNNEISEKSEIFDDQFSVERPDGSNFTLKIRSTKLEDSAMYFCASSDSSWTQYFGPGTRLLVL.